The 15 T cell receptor beta chains listed next were all sequenced from one sample in a study of tumor-infiltrating lymphocytes in oesophageal squamous cell carcinoma. TCRdb re-analysed the PCR reads in MiXCR, keeping a single row per CDR3 protein. The sample has 13,000 to 15,000 distinct CDR3 sequences; approximately 48% are singletons. What was sequenced was blood. The receptors were sampled from a male donor with esophageal squamous cell carcinoma.

By share of the sample, this clonotype is medium-sized (0.01 to 0.1%). The chain carries TRBV7-2 and TRBJ1-2; D is possibly TRBD1 (5 bases). This CDR3 comprises 13 residues. V lost 2 bases and J lost 6, with 10 bases in between. CDR1 and CDR2 from the germline V gene are SGHTA and FQGNSA. CDR3 sequence: CASSLSRENGYTF. CDR3 in DNA: TGTGCCAGCAGCTTATCCAGGGAGAATGGCTACACCTTC. Based on the CDR3 plus reference TRBV7-2 and TRBJ1-2, the full variable domain is GAGVSQSPSNKVTEKGKDVELRCDPISGHTALYWYRQSLGQGLEFLIYFQGNSAPDKSGLPSDRFSAERTGGSVSTLTIQRTQQEDSAVYLCASSLSRENGYTFGSGTRLTVV.

In its sample, this clonotype was seen a few times. The V call is TRBV7-6, the J call TRBJ2-7, with D unclear. The CDR3 loop spans 11 amino acids. V was cut by 1 base and J by 5 bases, with 3 bases left in between. Germline V lookup: CDR1 SGHVS, CDR2 FNYEAQ. The CDR3 sequence is CASSLVDEQYF. As DNA, the CDR3 is TGTGCCAGCAGCTTAGTGGACGAGCAGTACTTC.

This chain uses TRBV6-6 with TRBJ2-4; D is possibly TRBD1 or TRBD2 (5 bases each). The end of the DNA fits TRBJ2-1 better, so the J call may be wrong. Per germline, CDR1 MNHNY and CDR2 SVGAGI (reference sequence). This CDR3 is built from 13 residues. This CDR3 reads CASSLDWGSGQFF. The CDR3 DNA follows: TGTGCCAGCAGCCTTGACTGGGGGTCAGGGCAGTTCTTC.

This clonotype was picked up many times. This chain uses TRBV5-5 with TRBJ2-5, with D perhaps TRBD2 (6 bases). V lost 0 bases and J 11 bases, leaving 17 bases between the germline ends. The CDR3 runs 14 residues. Germline-derived CDR1 and CDR2 are SGHKS and YYEKEE (reference sequence). The CDR3 nucleotides are TGTGCCAGCAGCTTGGTTGCGGGAAGTGGGGAGCAGTACTTC. Translation gives CASSLVAGSGEQYF.

The gene calls are TRBV6-2 or TRBV6-3 and TRBJ2-2; 7 bases map to TRBD1. The CDR3 totals 17 residues. V trimming: 0 bases; J trimming: 6 bases; junction bases outside the gene matches: 10. CDR1 MNHEY and CDR2 SVGEGT come from the germline V gene. The CDR3 coding sequence is TGTGCCAGCAGTTACTCTCGAGTAAGGGGGCGATCCGGGGAGCTGTTTTTT. Protein sequence: CASSYSRVRGRSGELFF.

This chain uses TRBV6-1 with TRBJ2-6; D is unresolved. This CDR3 contains 15 residues. Germline V gene data show CDR1 as MNHNS and CDR2 as SASEGT. V was shortened by 5 bases and J by 0 bases, with 8 bases between the two germline ends. CDR3 residues: CASSPLLSGANVLTF. In nucleotides, the CDR3 is TGTGCCAGCAGTCCTCTACTCTCTGGGGCCAACGTCCTGACTTTC.

This chain connects TRBV6-1 to TRBJ2-3, with TRBD1 matching 8 bases. The end of the DNA is better explained by TRBJ2-2, so the J call may be wrong. The CDR3 consists of 14 residues. CDR1 is MNHNS, CDR2 SASEGT, per germline. This CDR3 reads CASSAQGDTGELFF. CDR3 sequence (DNA): TGTGCCAGCAGCGCACAGGGGGACACCGGGGAGCTGTTTTTT.

This clonotype is medium-sized (0.01 to 0.1%). The chain carries TRBV11-1 and TRBJ2-1; unclear D gene. From germline, CDR1 is SGHAT and CDR2 FQDESV (reference sequence). Trimming removed 3 bases at V and 7 bases at J, with 10 bases between. The CDR3 loop spans 13 amino acids. CDR3 nucleotide sequence: TGTGCCAGCAGCTTTTTCCCCTGGAATGAGCAGTTCTTC. Protein sequence: CASSFFPWNEQFF.

V usage is TRBV7-2 and J usage is TRBJ1-1; TRBD1 is a possible D gene (5 bases). Trimming cost V 4 bases and J 1 base, with 10 bases left between them. This CDR3 has 14 amino acids. Germline CDR1 and CDR2: SGHTA and FQGNSA. The CDR3 loop is CASSSQGGNTEAFF. CDR3 coding DNA: TGTGCCAGCAGCTCCCAGGGAGGGAACACTGAAGCTTTCTTT.

The chain is built from TRBV11-2 and TRBJ2-1; the D gene is possibly TRBD1 (5 bases). Trimming removed 5 bases at V and 8 bases at J, with 13 bases between. The CDR3 has 13 residues. The germline V gene encodes CDR1 SGHAT and CDR2 FQNNGV. In nucleotides, the CDR3 is TGTGCCAGCAGCCCCTCCAGGGTGGATGAGCAGTTCTTC. Protein: CASSPSRVDEQFF.

This clonotype was observed many times. CDR3 residues: CASSLEGTGYEQYF. CDR3 coding DNA: TGTGCCAGCAGCTTAGAGGGGACAGGCTACGAGCAGTACTTC. The chain employs TRBV11-1 and TRBJ2-7, with 8 bases that match TRBD1. The CDR3 contains 14 residues. The germline V gene has CDR1 SGHAT and CDR2 FQDESV (reference sequence). V shed 1 base and J 3 bases; nucleotides not matched to a gene: 2.

This clonotype has a handful of counts. This chain links TRBV7-6 with TRBJ2-5; D ambiguous. Trimming pared 1 base from V and 5 bases from J, leaving 8 bases between. CDR3 length: 13 amino acids. From germline, CDR1 is SGHVS and CDR2 FNYEAQ. The CDR3 is CASSLGPDETQYF. As DNA, the CDR3 is TGTGCCAGCAGCTTAGGCCCGGATGAGACCCAGTACTTC. Variable domain in full (rest from reference TRBV7-6 and TRBJ2-5): GAGVSQSPRYKVTKRGQDVALRCDPISGHVSLYWYRQALGQGPEFLTYFNYEAQQDKSGLPNDRFSAERPEGSISTLTIQRTEQRDSAMYRCASSLGPDETQYFGPGTRLLVL.

This clonotype has at least ten counts. This chain uses TRBV7-9 with TRBJ2-5; D unresolved. The J call is doubtful: the DNA matches TRBJ2-7 better. Germline V gene data show CDR1 as SEHNR and CDR2 as FQNEAQ (reference sequence). The CDR3 runs to 14 residues. CDR3 sequence: CASSLGLTPDEQYF. As DNA, the CDR3 is TGTGCCAGCAGCTTAGGGCTCACCCCGGACGAGCAGTACTTC.

This clonotype was recorded at least ten times. The chain is built from TRBV5-6 and TRBJ2-5, with D perhaps being TRBD1 or TRBD2 (6 bases each). Trimming left V 1 base short and J 3 bases short, with 10 bases between. The CDR3 covers 14 residues. Germline V gene lookup returns CDR1 SGHDT and CDR2 YYEEEE. The CDR3 region has the DNA TGTGCCAGCAGCTTGTGGGGGGCGGAAGAGACCCAGTACTTC. This translates into CASSLWGAEETQYF.

V gene TRBV7-6 combines with J gene TRBJ2-3, with a weak D call TRBD2 (6 bases). The CDR3 extends over 14 amino acids. Germline lookup yields CDR1 SGHVS and CDR2 FNYEAQ. Trimming cost V 6 bases and J 4 bases, with 14 bases left between them. The CDR3 DNA sequence: TGTGCCAGCAGGCCACTAGCCCAGGCAGATACGCAGTATTTT. This translates into CASRPLAQADTQYF.